This TCR beta chain was found in a study of T cell responses to AZD1222 COVID-19 vaccine. The study's findings and limits: CD4 TCRs covered the whole spike, strongest at regions 160-218 and 743-854. Donors were mostly white British, more females; clonal diversity possibly underestimated. The study found Spike-specific TCR breadth and depth rose after two AZD1222 doses. Reportedly, nearly half of unique spike TCRs recognized epitopes outside B.1.351/B.1.1.7 mutations.

As to this clone: Its matching antigen is unknown.

Using immunoSEQ multiplex PCR, the repertoire was profiled, and TCRdb retains in-frame clones only, with some absent. This sample yields roughly 200,000 clones, of which about 90% are seen a single time; approximately 7.7% belongs to the top ten. Deletions cut 6 bases from V and 4 bases from J, with 10 bases between. The CDR3 is made up of 13 amino acids. CDR1 is LNHDA and CDR2 is SQIVND in the germline V gene (reference sequence). The source material was peripheral blood, sampled on day 0 of AZD1222 vaccination. The receptor comes from an adult in good health. V usage is TRBV19 and J usage is TRBJ1-5; the D gene is possibly TRBD1 (6 bases). CDR3 sequence reads: CASRRDINQPQHF. The CDR3 DNA reads TGTGCCAGTAGAAGGGACATTAATCAGCCCCAGCATTTT.